This TCR beta chain is from a study of regulatory T cells in long-lasting Graves disease. Germline V CDR1 and CDR2: SGHAT, FQNNGV. The CDR3 is made up of 13 amino acids. Sample time point: newly diagnosed GD, antithyroid drugs for less than 3 months. PBMC RNA was the source of the TCR library. This clonotype was recorded a few times. Its ends do not fully match the called genes, so a read error is possible. CDR3 regions were amplified by Arm-PCR using iRepertoire HTBI primers to build TCR beta libraries. MiXCR, run by TCRdb on the multiplex PCR reads, gives a single entry per CDR3 protein. The sample has over 350,000 distinct CDR3 sequences, about 15% seen once. This sample was shared with a second study, whose subject was T cells in Graves' hyperthyroidism and ophthalmopathy. That source adds: Graves' hyperthyroidism was deemed stable given no ophthalmopathy progression within 18 months. Criteria for exclusion of patients were uncontrolled infection, other autoimmune disease, pregnancy or lactation. Diagnosis rested on symptoms, serum thyroxine and TRAb, thyroid ultrasound, and orbital computed tomography. In the first-round RT-PCR of the TCR CDR3, the HTBI primer set was used.

Sequencing was performed on peripheral blood mononuclear cells (PBMCs), taken at new diagnosis, from a patient treated with antithyroid drugs. The TCR was taken from a woman between 35 and 50 years old with Graves disease. V gene TRBV11-2 combines with J gene TRBJ1-6, with a tentative D call TRBD1 (6 bases). CDR3 amino acids: CAGSLGANSPLHF. The CDR3 DNA follows: TGTGCCGGCAGCTTGGGGGCGAATTCACCCCTCCACTTT.